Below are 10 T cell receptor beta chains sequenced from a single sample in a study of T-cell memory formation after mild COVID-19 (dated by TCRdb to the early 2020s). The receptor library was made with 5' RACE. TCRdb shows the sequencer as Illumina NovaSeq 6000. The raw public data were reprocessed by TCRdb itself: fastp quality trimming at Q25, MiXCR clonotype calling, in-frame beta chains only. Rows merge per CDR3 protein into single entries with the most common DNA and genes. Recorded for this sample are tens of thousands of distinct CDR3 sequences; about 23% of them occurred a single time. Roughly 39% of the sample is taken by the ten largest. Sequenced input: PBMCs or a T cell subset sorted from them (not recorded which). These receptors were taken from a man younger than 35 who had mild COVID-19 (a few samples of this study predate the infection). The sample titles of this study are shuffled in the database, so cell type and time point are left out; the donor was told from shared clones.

DNA for the CDR3: TGCGCCAGCAGCCCAGGACAGGGGAGAGACACCGGGGAGCTGTTTTTT. Its protein is CASSPGQGRDTGELFF. The rearrangement joins TRBV5-1 to TRBJ2-2, with TRBD1 identical over 9 bases. The CDR3 spans 16 residues. The trim removed 4 bases at V and 3 bases at J, leaving 7 bases unmatched. CDR1 and CDR2 from the germline V gene are SGHRS and YFSETQ. Full variable domain (remainder filled in from reference TRBV5-1 and TRBJ2-2): KAGVTQTPRYLIKTRGQQVTLSCSPISGHRSVSWYQQTPGQGLQFLFEYFSETQRNKGNFPGRFSGRQFSNSRSEMNVSTLELGDSALYLCASSPGQGRDTGELFFGEGSRLTVL.

The CDR3 sequence: CASSPVTAATNEKLFF. The CDR3 nucleotides read TGTGCCAGCTCACCTGTGACAGCCGCAACTAATGAAAAACTGTTTTTT. The V call is TRBV18, the J call TRBJ1-4; D possibly corresponds to TRBD1 (5 bases). V lost 3 bases and J 0 bases, leaving 11 bases between the germline ends. CDR1 and CDR2 (germline): KGHSH, LQKENI. The CDR3 runs to 16 residues.

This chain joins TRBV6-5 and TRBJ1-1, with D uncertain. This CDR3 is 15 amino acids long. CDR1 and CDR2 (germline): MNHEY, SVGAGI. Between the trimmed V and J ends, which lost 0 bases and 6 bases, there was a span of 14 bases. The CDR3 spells CASSYSPGEASEAFF. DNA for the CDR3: TGTGCCAGCAGTTACTCCCCAGGTGAGGCCTCTGAAGCTTTCTTT.

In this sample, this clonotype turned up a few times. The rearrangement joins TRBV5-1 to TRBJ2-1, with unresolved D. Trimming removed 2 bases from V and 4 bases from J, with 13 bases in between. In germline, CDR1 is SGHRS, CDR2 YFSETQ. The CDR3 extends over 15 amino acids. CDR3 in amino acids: CASSFGVLSYNEQFF. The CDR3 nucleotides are TGCGCCAGCAGCTTTGGTGTGTTGAGTTACAATGAGCAGTTCTTC.

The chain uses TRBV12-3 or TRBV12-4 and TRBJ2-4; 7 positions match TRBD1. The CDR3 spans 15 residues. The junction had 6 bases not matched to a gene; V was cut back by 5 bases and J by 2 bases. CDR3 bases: TGTGCCAGCAGTCGTAGACAGGGTACCAAAAACATTCAGTACTTC. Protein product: CASSRRQGTKNIQYF.

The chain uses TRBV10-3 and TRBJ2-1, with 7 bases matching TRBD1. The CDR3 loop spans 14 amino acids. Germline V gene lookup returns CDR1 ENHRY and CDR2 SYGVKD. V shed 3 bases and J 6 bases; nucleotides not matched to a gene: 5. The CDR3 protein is CAISDTTGFNEQFF. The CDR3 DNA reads TGTGCCATCAGTGACACGACAGGGTTCAATGAGCAGTTCTTC.

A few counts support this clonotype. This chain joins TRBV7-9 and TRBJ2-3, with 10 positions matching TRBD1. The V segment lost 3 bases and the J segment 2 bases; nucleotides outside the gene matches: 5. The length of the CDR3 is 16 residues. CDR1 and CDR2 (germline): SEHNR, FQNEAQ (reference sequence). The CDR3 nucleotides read TGTGCCAGCAGCTTCGAGACAGGGGGCGTCACAGATACGCAGTATTTT. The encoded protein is CASSFETGGVTDTQYF.

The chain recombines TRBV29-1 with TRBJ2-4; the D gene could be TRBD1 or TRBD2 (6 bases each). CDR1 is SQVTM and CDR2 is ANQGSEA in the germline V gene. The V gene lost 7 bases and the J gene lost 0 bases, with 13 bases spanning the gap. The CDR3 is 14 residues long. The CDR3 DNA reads TGCAGCGCTGCTGGGGGGCTAGCCAAAAACATTCAGTACTTC. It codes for CSAAGGLAKNIQYF.

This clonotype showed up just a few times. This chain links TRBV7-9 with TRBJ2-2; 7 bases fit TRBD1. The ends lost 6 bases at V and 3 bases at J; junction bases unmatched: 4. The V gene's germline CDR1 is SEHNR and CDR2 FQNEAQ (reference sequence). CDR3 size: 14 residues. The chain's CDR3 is CASRRDSDTGELFF. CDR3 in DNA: TGTGCCAGCAGACGGGACAGTGACACCGGGGAGCTGTTTTTT.

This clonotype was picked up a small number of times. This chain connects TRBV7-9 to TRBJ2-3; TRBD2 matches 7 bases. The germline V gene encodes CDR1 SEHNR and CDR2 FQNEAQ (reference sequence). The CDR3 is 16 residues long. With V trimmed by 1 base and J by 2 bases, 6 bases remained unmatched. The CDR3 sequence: CASSLGSGEYTDTQYF. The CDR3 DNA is TGTGCCAGCAGCTTAGGGAGCGGGGAGTACACAGATACGCAGTATTTT.